The entry that follows covers one T cell receptor (beta chain) sequence. The CDR3 contains 11 residues. Looked up from germline, CDR1 is SGHNT and CDR2 is YYREEE (reference sequence). V lost 5 bases to trimming and J lost 9 bases, with 9 bases between them. This specimen comes from a study of early T cells in non-severe SARS-CoV-2 infection. As for the study in general: Unpaired chains resulted from sequencing bulk RNA of unsorted whole blood.

Each cDNA molecule carried a unique molecular identifier. Using its own MiXCR run on the 5' RACE reads, TCRdb lists one record per CDR3 protein. The sample records some 30,000 distinct CDR3 sequences, about 5.7% being singletons. The clonotype was recovered from an adult who was a healthcare worker with PCR-confirmed SARS-CoV-2 infection or an uninfected control (not recorded which). The gene calls are TRBV5-4 and TRBJ2-1, with D possibly called TRBD1 or TRBD2 (5 bases each). Sequenced sample: whole blood. The CDR3 is CASRSGTEQFF. DNA of the CDR3: TGTGCCAGCAGATCCGGGACTGAGCAGTTCTTC.